These 17 T cell receptor beta chains were sequenced from one sample in a study of OX40 agonist ivuxolimab in advanced cancers. Only in-frame clones appear in the TCRdb table, and some are missing; sequencing was by immunoSEQ multiplex PCR. In the table there are tens of thousands of clones, 81% of which are singletons. The source material was CD4+ or CD8+ T cells sorted from blood, sampled in a trial of the OX40 agonist ivuxolimab. The source of these receptors is an adult with an advanced solid tumor such as melanoma, head and neck, liver or kidney cancer.

The count of this clone is one. V usage is TRBV5-1 and J usage is TRBJ1-5; perhaps TRBD1 as D (5 bases). V lost 5 bases, J lost 3 bases, and 9 bases lay in between. CDR3 length: 13 residues. The germline V gene has CDR1 SGHRS and CDR2 YFSETQ. CDR3 in amino acids: CASSKGPNQPQHF. DNA for the CDR3: TGCGCCAGCAGTAAGGGGCCCAATCAGCCCCAGCATTTT.

The V call is TRBV2, the J call TRBJ2-5; D not resolved. CDR1 and CDR2 (germline): SNHLY, FYNNEI. Trimming pared 4 bases from V and 0 bases from J, leaving 6 bases between. The CDR3 contains 13 residues. The CDR3 is CASSAGHQETQYF. The DNA of the CDR3 is TGTGCCAGCAGTGCCGGTCACCAAGAGACCCAGTACTTC.

The gene calls are TRBV29-1 and TRBJ1-1, with 7 bases matching TRBD1. Losses at the gene ends were 7 bases for V and 7 bases for J; bases not matched to a gene: 9. The germline V gene has CDR1 SQVTM and CDR2 ANQGSEA. The CDR3 covers 12 residues. CDR3 loop: CSAKQGSIEAFF. For the CDR3, the DNA is TGCAGCGCCAAACAGGGGAGTATTGAAGCTTTCTTT.

V gene TRBV5-4 combines with J gene TRBJ2-7, with a weak D call TRBD1 (6 bases). This CDR3 contains 14 residues. Germline-derived CDR1 and CDR2 are SGHNT and YYREEE (reference sequence). Trimming took 4 bases from V and 3 from J, leaving 14 bases between them. CDR3 protein: CASSLTGVLYEQYF. The DNA for the CDR3 is TGTGCCAGCAGCCTGACAGGAGTTCTCTACGAGCAGTACTTC. Full variable domain (remainder filled in from reference TRBV5-4 and TRBJ2-7): ETGVTQSPTHLIKTRGQQVTLRCSSQSGHNTVSWYQQALGQGPQFIFQYYREEENGRGNFPPRFSGLQFPNYSSELNVNALELDDSALYLCASSLTGVLYEQYFGPGTRLTVT.

As to this clone: An end of the junction differs from the germline gene, which may be a read error. This sequence joins TRBV7-7 and TRBJ2-1; D tentatively fits TRBD1 or TRBD2 (5 bases each). Germline-derived CDR1 and CDR2 are SSHAT and FNYEAQ (reference sequence). This CDR3 contains 15 residues. The CDR3 nucleotides are TGTGCTAGCAGCTTAGCGACAGCAACCTACAATGAGCAGTTCTTC. This translates into CASSLATATYNEQFF.

The rearrangement joins TRBV2 to TRBJ1-5; D gene unclear. The CDR3 consists of 12 residues. The germline V and J ends were trimmed by 0 bases and 7 bases, with 4 bases remaining between them. The germline CDR1 and CDR2 sequences are SNHLY and FYNNEI. The CDR3: CASSEAFQPQHF. The DNA for the CDR3 is TGTGCCAGCAGTGAAGCGTTCCAGCCCCAGCATTTT. The full variable domain, in which reference TRBV2 and TRBJ1-5 provide the parts outside the CDR3, is EPEVTQTPSHQVTQMGQEVILRCVPISNHLYFYWYRQILGQKVEFLVSFYNNEISEKSEIFDDQFSVERPDGSNFTLKIRSTKLEDSAMYFCASSEAFQPQHFGDGTRLSIL.

The rearrangement uses TRBV20-1 and TRBJ1-1; TRBD1 matches at 7 bases. In germline, CDR1 is DFQATT, CDR2 SNEGSKA (reference sequence). The CDR3 extends over 11 amino acids. The CDR3 region has the DNA TGCAGGGTAGACAGGGACACTGAAGCTTTCTTT. Protein product: CRVDRDTEAFF.

The chain recombines TRBV6-1 with TRBJ1-5; the D is unclear. V dropped 4 bases and J dropped 0 bases, with 10 bases sitting between them. Per germline, CDR1 MNHNS and CDR2 SASEGT. The length of the CDR3 is 15 residues. CDR3 DNA sequence: TGTGCCAGCAGTGGGTTAGTAAATAGCAATCAGCCCCAGCATTTT. As protein: CASSGLVNSNQPQHF.

This clone was seen a handful of times. The chain carries TRBV4-1 and TRBJ1-5; D is uncertain. CDR1 is MGHRA, CDR2 YSYEKL, per germline. This CDR3 contains 13 residues. Trimming removed 3 bases from V and 0 bases from J, with 3 bases in between. The CDR3 bases are TGCGCCAGCAGCCAGAATAGCAATCAGCCCCAGCATTTT. Amino acid sequence: CASSQNSNQPQHF.

The V gene is TRBV7-2, the J gene TRBJ2-6, with D uncertain. The germline V gene has CDR1 SGHTA and CDR2 FQGNSA. Deletions cut 0 bases from V and 4 bases from J, with 7 bases between. The CDR3 length is 15 residues. Here the CDR3 DNA reads TGTGCCAGCAGCTTAGCAGGGCGCGGGGCCAACGTCCTGACTTTC. Translated: CASSLAGRGANVLTF.

The CDR3 DNA is TGCGCCAGCAGTGAGTTTTCGGGGACTAGTATCATGTCAACGGGGAATGAGCAGTTCTTC. Protein sequence: CASSEFSGTSIMSTGNEQFF. This chain links TRBV10-2 with TRBJ2-1; 8 positions match TRBD2. Germline lookup yields CDR1 WSHSY and CDR2 SAAADI. After removal of 1 base from V and 7 bases from J, the junction contained 21 bases not matched to a gene. The CDR3 runs 20 residues.

The chain links TRBV19 to TRBJ2-3; weak D call: TRBD1 (6 bases). The CDR3 totals 15 residues. CDR1 LNHDA and CDR2 SQIVND come from the germline V gene (reference sequence). Trimming removed 3 bases from V and 3 bases from J, with 13 bases in between. The CDR3 protein is CASSIWGRRTDTQYF. The DNA of the CDR3 is TGTGCCAGTAGTATTTGGGGGCGCCGGACAGATACGCAGTATTTT.

The V call is TRBV7-2, the J call TRBJ2-6; D remains unclear. The CDR3 covers 12 residues. Germline lookup yields CDR1 SGHTA and CDR2 FQGNSA. V lost 6 bases, J lost 7 bases, and 7 bases lay in between. CDR3 sequence: CASSPVANVLTF. The CDR3 nucleotides read TGTGCCAGCAGTCCCGTAGCCAACGTCCTGACTTTC.

The rearrangement links TRBV5-1 to TRBJ1-1; D uncertain. The CDR3 covers 16 residues. Germline CDR1 reads SGHRS; CDR2 reads YFSETQ. V lost 1 base and J 4 bases, leaving 17 bases between the germline ends. The CDR3 coding sequence is TGCGCCAGCAGCTTGAACGAATTGGTATTTGGCACTGAAGCTTTCTTT. Translation gives CASSLNELVFGTEAFF.

The rearrangement links TRBV19 to TRBJ2-5, with D possibly TRBD2 on 5 matching bases. V lost 10 bases and J lost 2, with 17 bases in between. Germline assignment: CDR1 LNHDA and CDR2 SQIVND (reference sequence). This CDR3 has 14 residues. The chain's CDR3 is CATRPGLPQETQYF. The CDR3 nucleotides read TGTGCCACCCGTCCAGGACTCCCTCAAGAGACCCAGTACTTC.

This rearrangement joins TRBV2 to TRBJ2-7; 10 bases align to TRBD2. The CDR3 spans 17 residues. With V trimmed by 6 bases and J by 2 bases, 13 bases remained unmatched. The V gene's germline CDR1 is SNHLY and CDR2 FYNNEI. CDR3 bases: TGTGCCAGCAGGCCCCCAGCGGGAGGGCCCTCGACCTACGAGCAGTACTTC. Its translation: CASRPPAGGPSTYEQYF.

This chain links TRBV6-5 with TRBJ1-5; D gene ambiguous. CDR3 size: 13 residues. Germline V CDR1 and CDR2: MNHEY, SVGAGI. The V and J ends lost 5 bases and 6 bases respectively, with 11 bases between them. DNA of the CDR3: TGTGCCAGCAGTCTTACGGCAGGTCAGCCCCAGCATTTT. Translating gives CASSLTAGQPQHF.